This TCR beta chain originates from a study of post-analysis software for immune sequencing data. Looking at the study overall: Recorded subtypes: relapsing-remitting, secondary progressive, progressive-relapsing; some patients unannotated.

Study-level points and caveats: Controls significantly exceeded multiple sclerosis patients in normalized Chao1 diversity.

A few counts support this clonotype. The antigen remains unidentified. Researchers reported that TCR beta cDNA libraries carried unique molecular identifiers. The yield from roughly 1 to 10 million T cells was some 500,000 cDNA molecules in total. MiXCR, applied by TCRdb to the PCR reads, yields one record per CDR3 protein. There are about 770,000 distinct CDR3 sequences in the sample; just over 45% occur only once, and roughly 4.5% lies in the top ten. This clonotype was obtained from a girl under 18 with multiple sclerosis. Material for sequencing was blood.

The CDR3 bases are TGTGCCACCAGTGACCACGGGTTCGGCATCGGGGAGACCCAGTACTTC. The encoded protein is CATSDHGFGIGETQYF. The chain combines TRBV24-1 with TRBJ2-5; D uncertain. Germline V gene lookup returns CDR1 KGHDR and CDR2 SFDVKD. Trimming removed 4 bases from V and 5 bases from J, with 19 bases in between. This CDR3 contains 16 residues.